The source of this T cell receptor (beta chain) is a study of low-dose radiotherapy and immunotherapy resistance in tumors. For the study at large: Doses of 0.5 Gy per fraction every 2 weeks, totaling 6.5 Gy, went to Cohort 1. Fractions of 1 Gy went to Cohort 2 every two weeks, for 13 Gy over 26 weeks.

Germline CDR1 reads SQVTM; CDR2 reads ANQGSEA. CDR3 length: 12 residues. V lost 1 base and J 2 bases, leaving 0 bases between the germline ends. As for time point: before trial treatment. First-strand cDNA relied on TRAV- and TRBV-specific primers spanning alpha and beta chains. Amplification, which lasted roughly 22 PCR cycles, used a constant-region primer and V-primer adapter to amplify TCRs. TCRdb passed the reads through MiXCR, listing each CDR3 protein once. The sample has about 82,000 distinct CDR3 sequences, about 19% seen once. The TCR originated in a male donor with prostate cancer. The chain couples TRBV29-1 to TRBJ2-6; D is uncertain. This specimen was PBMCs, taken before treatment. The CDR3 reads CSVEAGANVLTF. The CDR3, as DNA: TGCAGCGTTGAAGCTGGGGCCAACGTCCTGACTTTC.